One and the same sample provided the 29 T cell receptor beta chains below, sequenced in a study of cytomegalovirus exposure and HLA in healthy donors. Primers: 60 Vbeta forward and 13 Jbeta reverse. Clones were read by immunoSEQ multiplex PCR, and TCRdb kept only the in-frame ones, dropping some. The sample's table shows roughly 120,000 clones. The sequencing sample was made of PBMCs. The origin of the receptors is a man younger than 35 in good health and CMV-seronegative.

The chain recombines TRBV5-1 with TRBJ2-5; D is possibly TRBD2 (5 bases). Germline V gives CDR1 SGHRS, CDR2 YFSETQ. The V end lost 4 bases, the J end lost 5 bases, and 15 bases lay between the germline ends. The CDR3 length is 14 residues. The DNA for the CDR3 is TGCGCCAGCAGCACTGGCGCTAGCATGGAGACCCAGTACTTC. Translation gives CASSTGASMETQYF. The entire variable domain, with the rest obtained from reference TRBV5-1 and TRBJ2-5, is as follows: KAGVTQTPRYLIKTRGQQVTLSCSPISGHRSVSWYQQTPGQGLQFLFEYFSETQRNKGNFPGRFSGRQFSNSRSEMNVSTLELGDSALYLCASSTGASMETQYFGPGTRLLVL.

The chain uses TRBV28 and TRBJ2-1; 9 nucleotides agree with TRBD2. Per the germline V gene, CDR1 is MDHEN and CDR2 is SYDVKM. V lost 4 bases and J lost 5; bases outside the gene matches: 12. The CDR3 has 17 residues. The CDR3, as DNA: TGTGCCAGCAGTTCCATTAATCGAGCGGGAGGACACAATGAGCAGTTCTTC. This encodes CASSSINRAGGHNEQFF. The full variable domain, with the rest looked up from reference TRBV28 and TRBJ2-1, is DVKVTQSSRYLVKRTGEKVFLECVQDMDHENMFWYRQDPGLGLRLIYFSYDVKMKEKGDIPEGYSVSREKKERFSLILESASTNQTSMYLCASSSINRAGGHNEQFFGPGTRLTVL.

This chain connects TRBV15 to TRBJ1-6; no firm D call. Per germline, CDR1 LNHNV and CDR2 YYDKDF (reference sequence). The CDR3 has 14 residues. Trimming removed 3 bases at V and 10 bases at J, with 13 bases between. The CDR3: CATSRKPGWSPLHF. The CDR3 DNA reads as TGTGCCACCAGCAGGAAGCCAGGATGGTCACCCCTCCACTTT. Combining the CDR3 with reference TRBV15 and TRBJ1-6 gives the whole variable domain DAMVIQNPRYQVTQFGKPVTLSCSQTLNHNVMYWYQQKSSQAPKLLFHYYDKDFNNEADTPDNFQSRRPNTSFCFLDIRSPGLGDTAMYLCATSRKPGWSPLHFGNGTRLTVT.

The V call is TRBV6-5, the J call TRBJ2-3; TRBD2 matches at 7 bases. Germline CDR1 MNHEY, CDR2 SVGAGI. The V and J ends lost 2 bases and 3 bases, in that order; junction bases with no gene match: 5. This CDR3 contains 15 residues. For the CDR3, the DNA is TGTGCCAGCAGTTACCCCGGGGGGAGTACAGATACGCAGTATTTT. Encoded protein: CASSYPGGSTDTQYF.

V usage is TRBV29-1 and J usage is TRBJ1-1; no reliable D call. Germline V gene data show CDR1 as SQVTM and CDR2 as ANQGSEA. The V end was cut by 1 base, the J end by 1 base, with 7 bases between. The CDR3 extends over 13 amino acids. The DNA of the CDR3 is TGCAGCGTTGAAGCGGCAGGGAACACTGAAGCTTTCTTT. Its translation: CSVEAAGNTEAFF.

The chain is built from TRBV28 and TRBJ1-1; D may be TRBD1 (5 bases). Trimming left V 5 bases short and J 8 bases short, with 12 bases between. CDR3 length: 12 residues. CDR1 and CDR2 (germline): MDHEN, SYDVKM. In DNA, the CDR3 is TGTGCCAGCAGTCCACCCCGGACAGAAGCTTTCTTT. As protein: CASSPPRTEAFF.

V is TRBV9 and J is TRBJ1-1, with TRBD1 matching over 8 bases. The CDR3 length is 15 residues. The germline V gene encodes CDR1 SGDLS and CDR2 YYNGEE. V lost 0 bases, J lost 2 bases, and 3 bases stayed unmatched. The chain's CDR3 is CASSVAGQANTEAFF. CDR3 sequence (DNA): TGTGCCAGCAGCGTAGCGGGACAGGCAAACACTGAAGCTTTCTTT.

The chain employs TRBV7-3 and TRBJ1-1, with D maybe TRBD1 (5 bases). Germline V gene lookup returns CDR1 SGHTA and CDR2 FQGTGA. This CDR3 is built from 14 residues. The V gene lost 2 bases and the J gene lost 3 bases, with 10 bases spanning the gap. CDR3 DNA: TGTGCCAGCAGCTTAGGCCAGGGATACACTGAAGCTTTCTTT. This gives the protein CASSLGQGYTEAFF.

This chain links TRBV27 with TRBJ2-7; 8 nucleotides align to TRBD2. The junction had 0 bases not matched to a gene; V was cut back by 5 bases and J by 3 bases. The CDR3 consists of 12 residues. In germline, CDR1 is MNHEY, CDR2 SMNVEV (reference sequence). Here the CDR3 DNA reads TGTGCCAGCAGTAGCGGGAGCTACGAGCAGTACTTC. It is translated as CASSSGSYEQYF.

The chain is built from TRBV7-2 and TRBJ1-2; maybe TRBD1 (5 bases). Germline V lookup: CDR1 SGHTA, CDR2 FQGNSA. CDR3 size: 14 residues. V gave up 0 bases and J gave up 8 bases, with 13 bases separating them. CDR3 DNA sequence: TGTGCCAGCAGCTTAGCGCGGAAGGGGCCCGGCTACACCTTC. It codes for CASSLARKGPGYTF. The full variable domain, rest sourced from reference TRBV7-2 and TRBJ1-2, is GAGVSQSPSNKVTEKGKDVELRCDPISGHTALYWYRQSLGQGLEFLIYFQGNSAPDKSGLPSDRFSAERTGGSVSTLTIQRTQQEDSAVYLCASSLARKGPGYTFGSGTRLTVV.

The chain joins TRBV7-9 to TRBJ1-3; D is unresolved. CDR1 is SEHNR, CDR2 FQNEAQ, per germline (reference sequence). The CDR3 spans 16 residues. With 4 bases removed from V and 4 bases from J, the gap between germline ends came to 17 bases. The CDR3 sequence: CASSWGGSSIGNTIYF. The CDR3 DNA sequence: TGTGCCAGCAGCTGGGGAGGGTCCAGTATCGGAAACACCATATATTTT.

The rearrangement links TRBV9 to TRBJ2-6, with D possibly being TRBD1 (7 bases). CDR1 SGDLS and CDR2 YYNGEE come from the germline V gene. The V and J ends lost 4 bases and 0 bases respectively, with 17 bases between them. The CDR3 loop spans 18 amino acids. The CDR3 sequence: CASSPRGTVNSGANVLTF. The CDR3 DNA sequence: TGTGCCAGCAGCCCCCGCGGGACAGTTAACTCTGGGGCCAACGTCCTGACTTTC.

This rearrangement joins TRBV7-6 to TRBJ2-3; D possibly corresponds to TRBD2 (6 bases). Trimming left V 1 base short and J 0 bases short, with 17 bases between. Germline loops: CDR1 SGHVS, CDR2 FNYEAQ. This CDR3 is built from 18 residues. This CDR3 is CASSLGGSGPTSTDTQYF. For the CDR3, the DNA is TGTGCCAGCAGCTTAGGAGGTAGCGGACCAACTAGCACAGATACGCAGTATTTT.

V and J are TRBV6-1 and TRBJ2-1; D is possibly TRBD2 (6 bases). This CDR3 is 15 amino acids long. Germline V lookup: CDR1 MNHNS, CDR2 SASEGT. V was shortened by 0 bases and J by 9 bases, with 15 bases between the two germline ends. This CDR3 is CASSEAISLRGEQFF. Here the CDR3 DNA reads TGTGCCAGCAGTGAAGCCATCTCTTTGCGGGGTGAGCAGTTCTTC.

The chain joins TRBV9 to TRBJ1-6; D unresolved. V lost 4 bases to trimming and J lost 10 bases, with 12 bases between them. The CDR3 runs to 13 residues. Per germline, CDR1 SGDLS and CDR2 YYNGEE. CDR3 region: CASSTEGNSPLHF. CDR3 DNA: TGTGCCAGCAGCACTGAGGGTAACTCACCCCTCCACTTT.

The chain is built from TRBV19 and TRBJ1-5; 8 bases are a match to TRBD1. The V gene end was trimmed by 3 bases and the J gene end by 0 bases; junction bases not matched to a gene: 7. CDR1 LNHDA and CDR2 SQIVND come from the germline V gene (reference sequence). The CDR3 extends over 17 amino acids. The CDR3 sequence: CASSITGGKYSNQPQHF. The CDR3 nucleotides read TGTGCCAGTAGTATCACAGGGGGGAAATATAGCAATCAGCCCCAGCATTTT.

This chain joins TRBV10-1 and TRBJ1-3; the match to TRBD1 covers 7 bases. Germline V gives CDR1 WNHNN, CDR2 SYGVQD (reference sequence). Trimming at V came to 3 bases and at J to 2 bases, leaving 1 base not matched to a gene. CDR3 length equals 14 residues. Here the CDR3 DNA reads TGCGCCAGCAGTGAACAGGGGACTGGAAACACCATATATTTT. It codes for CASSEQGTGNTIYF.

Here the CDR3 reads CASSYPGGSGNTIYF. CDR3 DNA sequence: TGTGCCAGCAGCTACCCAGGGGGATCAGGAAACACCATATATTTT. This chain joins TRBV5-6 and TRBJ1-3, with 7 bases lining up with TRBD1. Germline CDR1 reads SGHDT; CDR2 reads YYEEEE. With V trimmed by 3 bases and J by 4 bases, 7 bases remained unmatched. This CDR3 is built from 15 residues.

V usage is TRBV2 and J usage is TRBJ2-1; D perhaps matches TRBD1 (6 bases). V lost 2 bases to trimming and J lost 0 bases, with 8 bases between them. The CDR3 loop spans 15 amino acids. Germline loops: CDR1 SNHLY, CDR2 FYNNEI. The CDR3 nucleotides read TGTGCCAGCAGTGAACTAGGGGGCTCCTACAATGAGCAGTTCTTC. Protein product: CASSELGGSYNEQFF.

This chain connects TRBV7-9 to TRBJ2-3; D might be TRBD2 (5 bases). The germline CDR1 and CDR2 sequences are SEHNR and FQNEAQ (reference sequence). The CDR3 runs to 12 residues. Trimming stripped 5 bases from V and 9 bases from J, with 12 bases between. The CDR3, as DNA: TGTGCCAGCAGCCACGGTGAGCGGACGCAGTATTTT. The encoded protein is CASSHGERTQYF.

This rearrangement joins TRBV19 to TRBJ2-1; D might be TRBD1 (6 bases). There are 15 residues in the CDR3. Germline V gives CDR1 LNHDA, CDR2 SQIVND (reference sequence). V shed 8 bases and J shed 0 bases, with 14 bases lying between them. The CDR3 reads CASSDSLSSYNEQFF. CDR3 nucleotides: TGTGCCAGTTCGGACAGCTTGAGCTCCTACAATGAGCAGTTCTTC.

The chain couples TRBV15 to TRBJ2-3; possibly TRBD2 for D (5 bases). Trimming took off 6 bases at V and 3 bases at J, with 19 bases between the two ends. Per the germline V gene, CDR1 is LNHNV and CDR2 is YYDKDF (reference sequence). The CDR3 covers 16 residues. CDR3 in amino acids: CATSIRSGVPTDTQYF. In nucleotides, the CDR3 is TGTGCCACCAGTATCCGGTCCGGGGTCCCTACAGATACGCAGTATTTT.

This sequence joins TRBV28 and TRBJ1-2; 8 bases are shared with TRBD1. The germline gives CDR1 MDHEN, CDR2 SYDVKM. There are 14 residues in the CDR3. Unmatched junction bases numbered 7, after V lost 2 bases and J lost 8 bases. This CDR3 reads CASSLDDRGSGYTF. The CDR3, as DNA: TGTGCCAGCAGTTTAGATGACAGGGGTAGCGGCTACACCTTC.

The chain links TRBV10-2 to TRBJ2-1, with D perhaps matching TRBD2 (7 bases). The length of the CDR3 is 15 residues. Germline CDR1 reads WSHSY; CDR2 reads SAAADI. V was clipped by 2 bases and J by 7 bases, with 15 bases between them. The CDR3 sequence: CASSEGGGARNEQFF. CDR3 nucleotides: TGCGCCAGCAGTGAGGGTGGGGGGGCCAGGAATGAGCAGTTCTTC.

The chain combines TRBV30 with TRBJ1-2; TRBD1 aligns across 7 bases. V lost 1 base to trimming and J lost 7 bases; unmatched junction nucleotides: 6. This CDR3 contains 13 residues. Germline V lookup: CDR1 GTSNPN, CDR2 SVGIG (reference sequence). CDR3 coding DNA: TGTGCCTGGAGTGACAGGGGCGAGGGTGGCTACACCTTC. It encodes CAWSDRGEGGYTF.

This chain uses TRBV12-5 with TRBJ2-5; a weak D match, TRBD1 (5 bases). This CDR3 is built from 13 residues. The ends were cut back, 4 bases at V and 5 bases at J, with 11 bases in the middle. Germline V gene lookup returns CDR1 LGHNT and CDR2 FRNRAP. The CDR3 region is CASGSQWGETQYF. For the CDR3, the DNA is TGTGCTAGTGGTTCCCAGTGGGGCGAGACCCAGTACTTC.

This chain joins TRBV9 and TRBJ2-1, with a tentative D call TRBD2 (5 bases). From germline, CDR1 is SGDLS and CDR2 YYNGEE. Trimming stripped 0 bases from V and 7 bases from J, with 11 bases between. The CDR3 covers 14 residues. CDR3 sequence reads: CASSVVEGRNEQFF. CDR3 DNA sequence: TGTGCCAGCAGCGTAGTAGAGGGAAGGAATGAGCAGTTCTTC.

The rearrangement uses TRBV5-6 and TRBJ2-1; D gene ambiguous. Germline-derived CDR1 and CDR2 are SGHDT and YYEEEE. The length of the CDR3 is 12 residues. Trimming cost V 1 base and J 6 bases, with 5 bases left between them. The CDR3 reads CASSLRSNEQFF. CDR3 DNA sequence: TGTGCCAGCAGCTTGAGGAGCAATGAGCAGTTCTTC.

As to this clone: Other nucleotide sequences in the sample specify the same CDR3. The chain combines TRBV10-1 with TRBJ2-3; maybe TRBD2 (6 bases). The germline gives CDR1 WNHNN, CDR2 SYGVQD (reference sequence). V was shortened by 0 bases and J by 0 bases, with 10 bases between the two germline ends. This CDR3 is 16 amino acids long. The CDR3 DNA is TGCGCCAGCAGTGAGTCGGCGGGGATAAGCACAGATACGCAGTATTTT. Residues: CASSESAGISTDTQYF.